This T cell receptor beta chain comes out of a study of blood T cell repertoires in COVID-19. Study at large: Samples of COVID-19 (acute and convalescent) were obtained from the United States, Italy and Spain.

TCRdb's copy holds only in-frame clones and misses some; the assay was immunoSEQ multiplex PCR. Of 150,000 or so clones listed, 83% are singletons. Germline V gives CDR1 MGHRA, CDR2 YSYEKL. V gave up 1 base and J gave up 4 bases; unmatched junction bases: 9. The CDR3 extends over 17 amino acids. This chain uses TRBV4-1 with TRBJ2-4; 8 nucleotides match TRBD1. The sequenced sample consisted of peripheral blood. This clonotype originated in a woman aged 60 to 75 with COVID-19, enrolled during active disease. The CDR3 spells CASSQVETGGTKNIQYF. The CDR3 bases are TGCGCCAGCAGCCAAGTCGAAACAGGGGGGACTAAAAACATTCAGTACTTC.